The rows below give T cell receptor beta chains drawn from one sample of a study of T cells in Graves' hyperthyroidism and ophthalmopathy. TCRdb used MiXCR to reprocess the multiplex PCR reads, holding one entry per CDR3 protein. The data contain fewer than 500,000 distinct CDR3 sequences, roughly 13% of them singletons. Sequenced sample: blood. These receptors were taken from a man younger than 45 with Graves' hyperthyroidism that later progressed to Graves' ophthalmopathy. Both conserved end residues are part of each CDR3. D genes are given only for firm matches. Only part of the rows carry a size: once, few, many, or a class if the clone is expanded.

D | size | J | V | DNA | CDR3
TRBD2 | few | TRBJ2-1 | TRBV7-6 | TGTGCCAGCAGTAACCCTCCCACAGGGACTAGCCAGTTCTTC | CASSNPPTGTSQFF
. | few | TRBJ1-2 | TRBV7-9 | TGTGCCAGCAGTGCTACAGGGTACGAGTCTAACTATGGCTACACCTTC | CASSATGYESNYGYTF
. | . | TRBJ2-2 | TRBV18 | TGTGCCAGCTCACCACCGGGCAGGGTGAACACCGGGGAGCTGTTTTTT | CASSPPGRVNTGELFF
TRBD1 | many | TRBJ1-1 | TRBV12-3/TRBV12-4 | TGTGCCAGCCAATTCCAACAGGGGGCAGTTGAAGCTTTCTTT | CASQFQQGAVEAFF
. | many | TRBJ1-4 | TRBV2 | TGTGCCAGCAGTGAAGCGCGATGGGGTAGCGATGAAAAACTGTTTTTT | CASSEARWGSDEKLFF
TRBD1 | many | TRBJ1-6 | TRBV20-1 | TGCAGTGCTGAGGGCGGACAGGGACCCCCTGGGGTGAATTCACCCCTCCACTTT | CSAEGGQGPPGVNSPLHF
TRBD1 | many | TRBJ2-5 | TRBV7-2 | TGTGCCAGCAGCTTTGATCGACAGGGGGGGACCCAGTACTTC | CASSFDRQGGTQYF
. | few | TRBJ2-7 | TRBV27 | TGTGCCAGCAGTTTATCTCTAGCGACCCGGGACGAGCAGTACTTC | CASSLSLATRDEQYF
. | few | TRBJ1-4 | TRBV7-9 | TGTGCCAGCAGCTTAGCGGAGGGCAAGGGAAAACTGTTTTTT | CASSLAEGKGKLFF
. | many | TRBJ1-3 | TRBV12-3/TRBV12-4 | TGTGCCAGCAGCCTACGAGGTGGGACAACATCTTATGGAAACACCATATATTTT | CASSLRGGTTSYGNTIYF
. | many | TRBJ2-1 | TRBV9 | TGTGCCAGCAGCTTAACAGGGGGGGTATACAATGAGCAGTTCTTC | CASSLTGGVYNEQFF
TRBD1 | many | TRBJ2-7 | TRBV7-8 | TGTGCCAGCAGCCCCGGGACAGGGTACGAGCAGTACTTC | CASSPGTGYEQYF
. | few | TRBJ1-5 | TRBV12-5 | TGTGCTAGTGGAAGGACAGACAATCAGCCCCAGCATTTT | CASGRTDNQPQHF
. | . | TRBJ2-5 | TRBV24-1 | TGTGCCACCAGTGCGGGACACCAAGAGACCCAGTACTTC | CATSAGHQETQYF
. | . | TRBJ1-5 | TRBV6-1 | TGTGCCAGCAGTCCCCTTGCGGGGCAGAGCAATCAGCCCCAGCATTTT | CASSPLAGQSNQPQHF
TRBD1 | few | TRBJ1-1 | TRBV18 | TGTGCCAGCTCAGAGCGTAGACAGGGGGGGGCTGAAGCTTTCTTT | CASSERRQGGAEAFF
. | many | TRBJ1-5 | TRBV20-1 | TGCAGTGCTAGAGATCCACTTAGGAGCAATCAGCCCCAGCATTTT | CSARDPLRSNQPQHF
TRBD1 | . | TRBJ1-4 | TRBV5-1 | TGCGCCAGCAGCTTGGGGACAGGCCGTAATGAAAAACTGTTTTTT | CASSLGTGRNEKLFF
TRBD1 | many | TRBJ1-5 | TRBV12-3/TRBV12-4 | TGTGCCAGCAGCCCAGGGACAGGCGTTCAGCCCCAGCATTTT | CASSPGTGVQPQHF
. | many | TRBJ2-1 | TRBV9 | TGTGCCAGCAGCCCTAACCATGAGCAGTTCTTC | CASSPNHEQFF
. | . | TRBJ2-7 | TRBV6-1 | TGTGCGTCGGGACTGCCGAGATACGAGCAGTACTTC | CASGLPRYEQYF
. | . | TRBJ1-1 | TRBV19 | TGTGCCAGTAGTATAGGTGGGGTGGCTGAAGCTTTCTTT | CASSIGGVAEAFF
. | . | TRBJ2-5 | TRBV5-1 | TGCGCCAGCACACGGACAGAACACCAAGAGACCCAGTACTTC | CASTRTEHQETQYF
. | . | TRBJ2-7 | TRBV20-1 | TGCAGTGCTGTCGGCCCCACATCATCCTACGAGCAGTACTTC | CSAVGPTSSYEQYF
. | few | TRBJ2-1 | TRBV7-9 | TGTGCCAGCACCCAAGCCGGGCTCCTCTACAATGAGCAGTTCTTC | CASTQAGLLYNEQFF
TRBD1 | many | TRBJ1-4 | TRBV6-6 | TGTGCCAGCAGTTACGTCTGGACAGGGGTCCCCAATGAAAAACTGTTTTTT | CASSYVWTGVPNEKLFF
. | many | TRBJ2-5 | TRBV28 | TGTGCCAGCGGGATCAGCCCATCTGGAACCCAGTACTTC | CASGISPSGTQYF
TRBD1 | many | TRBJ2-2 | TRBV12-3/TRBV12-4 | TGTGCCAGCACCGCCGGGACAGGGGGATACACCGGGGAGCTGTTTTTT | CASTAGTGGYTGELFF
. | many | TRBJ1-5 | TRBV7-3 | TGTGCCAGCAGCTTATGGAAGGGTCAGCCCCAGCATTTT | CASSLWKGQPQHF
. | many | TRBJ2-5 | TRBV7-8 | TGTGCCAGCACCAATTTCCGGGGGAGTTCAGAGACCCAGTACTTC | CASTNFRGSSETQYF
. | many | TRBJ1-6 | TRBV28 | TGTGCCAGCAGTTTACGGGTCCTTAATTCACCCCTCCACTTT | CASSLRVLNSPLHF
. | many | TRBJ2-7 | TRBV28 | TGTGCCAGCAACAATTACAGGGTACCCGAGCAGTACTTC | CASNNYRVPEQYF
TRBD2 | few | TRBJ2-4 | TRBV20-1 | TGCAGTGCTAGCGTAGCGGGGGGCCACCACATTCAGTACTTC | CSASVAGGHHIQYF
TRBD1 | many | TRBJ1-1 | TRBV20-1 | TGCAGTGCTAGCGGACAGGGGAACACTGAAGCTTTCTTT | CSASGQGNTEAFF
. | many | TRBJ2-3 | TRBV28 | TGTGCCAGCAGTCTATCAGGGTTGGTGGGCACAGATACGCAGTATTTT | CASSLSGLVGTDTQYF
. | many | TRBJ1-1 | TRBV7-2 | TGTGCCAGCAGCTTAGGTATAGACTTGAACACTGAAGCTTTCTTT | CASSLGIDLNTEAFF
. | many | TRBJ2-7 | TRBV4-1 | TGCGCCAGCAGCCAAGATTGGGGGTACGAGCAGTACTTC | CASSQDWGYEQYF
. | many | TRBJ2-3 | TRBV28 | TGTGCCAGCAGTTTAGGCGGGGGCCCCACAGATACGCAGTATTTT | CASSLGGGPTDTQYF
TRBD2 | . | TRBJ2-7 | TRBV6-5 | TGTGCCAGCAGTTACGATGGCGGGGGAACCTACGAGCAGTACTTC | CASSYDGGGTYEQYF
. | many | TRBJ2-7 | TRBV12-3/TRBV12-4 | TGTGCCAGCAGTTTTTGGGCCGATGAGACTAATGAGCAGTACTTC | CASSFWADETNEQYF
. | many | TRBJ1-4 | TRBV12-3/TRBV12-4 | TGTGCCAGCGCCCCGGCAGAAAGGGAAAAACTGTTTTTT | CASAPAEREKLFF
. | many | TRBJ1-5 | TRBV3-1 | TGTGCCAGCAGCCTATCCGGATATTCTGATAGCAATCAGCCCCAGCATTTT | CASSLSGYSDSNQPQHF